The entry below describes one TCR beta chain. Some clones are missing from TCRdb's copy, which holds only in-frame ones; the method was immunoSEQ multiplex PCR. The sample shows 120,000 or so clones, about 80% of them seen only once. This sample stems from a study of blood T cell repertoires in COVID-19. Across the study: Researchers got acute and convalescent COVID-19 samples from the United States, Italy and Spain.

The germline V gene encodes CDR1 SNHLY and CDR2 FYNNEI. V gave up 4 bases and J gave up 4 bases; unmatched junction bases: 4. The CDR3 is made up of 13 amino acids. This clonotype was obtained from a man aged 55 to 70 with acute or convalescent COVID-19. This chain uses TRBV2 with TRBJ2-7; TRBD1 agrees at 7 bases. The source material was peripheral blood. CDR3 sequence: CASSVTGRYEQYF. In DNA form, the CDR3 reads TGTGCCAGCAGTGTGACAGGGAGATACGAGCAGTACTTC.